The source of this T cell receptor (beta chain) is a study of blood T cells in healthy people across ages. Study-wide results and caveats: The study found TCR beta diversity correlated strongly with naive T cell percentage. Naive CD4+ cells and diversity were both higher in long-lived donors than in aged donors.

CDR1 is MGHDK, CDR2 SYGVNS, per germline. The V gene lost 0 bases and the J gene lost 1 base, with 15 bases spanning the gap. The CDR3 runs to 17 residues. The sample holds a few counts of this clonotype. The antigen remains undetermined. A second PCR of about 7 to 12 cycles used a sample-barcoded 5' primer and a J-beta primer mix. In TCRdb, the 5' RACE reads were re-called with MiXCR into one record per CDR3 protein. The sample has some 900,000 distinct CDR3 sequences; more than 25% are singletons. This chain links TRBV25-1 with TRBJ1-1; D perhaps matches TRBD1 (6 bases). This TCR derives from a woman of 80 years or more in good health. The sequenced sample consisted of blood. The CDR3 spells CASSEYRRGGGNTEAFF. In DNA, the CDR3 is TGTGCCAGCAGTGAATATAGGAGAGGAGGGGGGAACACTGAAGCTTTCTTT.